The next 23 T cell receptor beta chains were all read from a single sample in a study of somatic mutations in cytotoxic T cells in rheumatoid arthritis. Using immunoSEQ multiplex PCR, the repertoire was profiled, and TCRdb retains in-frame clones only, with some absent. The table records around 15,000 clones, roughly 79% of them present only once. The specimen sequenced was CD8+ T cells sorted from blood. These receptors originate from an adult with rheumatoid arthritis.

The chain has TRBV5-1 and TRBJ1-2, with D perhaps matching TRBD1 (6 bases). The CDR3 length is 14 residues. Germline V lookup: CDR1 SGHRS, CDR2 YFSETQ. Trimming stripped 1 base from V and 8 bases from J, with 15 bases between. CDR3 nucleotides: TGCGCCAGCAGCTTGAACAGGGAAATATTCGGCTACACCTTC. It yields the protein CASSLNREIFGYTF.

The rearrangement joins TRBV10-3 to TRBJ1-1, with D maybe TRBD1 (5 bases). V was clipped by 10 bases and J by 6 bases, with 18 bases between them. The V gene's germline CDR1 is ENHRY and CDR2 SYGVKD. This CDR3 is 13 amino acids long. CDR3 amino acids: CASTGAGQPEAFF. CDR3 bases: TGTGCCAGCACTGGGGCAGGGCAACCTGAAGCTTTCTTT.

The chain employs TRBV7-9 and TRBJ1-6, with D perhaps TRBD1 (5 bases). Between the trimmed V and J ends, which lost 0 bases and 9 bases, there was a span of 9 bases. The CDR3 is 14 residues long. Germline CDR1 reads SEHNR; CDR2 reads FQNEAQ (reference sequence). For the CDR3, the DNA is TGTGCCAGCAGCTTAGCGCCCCAGGGTTCACCCCTCCACTTT. Translated: CASSLAPQGSPLHF.

V usage is TRBV28 and J usage is TRBJ1-3; no definite D call. Germline values: CDR1 MDHEN, CDR2 SYDVKM. The length of the CDR3 is 14 residues. V was trimmed by 5 bases and J by 0 bases, leaving 8 bases between them. For the CDR3, the DNA is TGTGCCAGCAGTACACAGACCTCTGGAAACACCATATATTTT. Residues: CASSTQTSGNTIYF.

This chain joins TRBV4-3 and TRBJ1-3, with D possibly being TRBD1 (6 bases). V dropped 0 bases and J dropped 9 bases, with 18 bases sitting between them. The CDR3 covers 16 residues. Looked up from germline, CDR1 is LGHNA and CDR2 is YSLEER. The CDR3, as DNA: TGCGCCAGCAGCCAAGAAAGGTACACCCCAGGGGCCACCATATATTTT. This encodes CASSQERYTPGATIYF.

This clone was detected once. CDR3 DNA sequence: TGTGCCAGCAGTTTAGACAGGGTTAACTACGAGCAGTACTTC. This encodes CASSLDRVNYEQYF. This chain joins TRBV27 and TRBJ2-7; 7 nucleotides line up with TRBD1. Germline V gene data show CDR1 as MNHEY and CDR2 as SMNVEV (reference sequence). The CDR3 runs to 14 residues. After removal of 2 bases from V and 3 bases from J, the junction contained 4 bases not matched to a gene.

This rearrangement joins TRBV9 to TRBJ2-7; tentative D call: TRBD1 (6 bases). With 0 bases removed from V and 7 bases from J, the gap between germline ends came to 17 bases. Germline loops: CDR1 SGDLS, CDR2 YYNGEE. This CDR3 is built from 15 residues. The CDR3 region has the DNA TGTGCCAGCAGCGTAGAGGGGGAGTCCGGTGGGGAGCAGTACTTC. Its translation is CASSVEGESGGEQYF.

The chain links TRBV7-2 to TRBJ2-5, with D maybe TRBD1 (5 bases). This CDR3 has 17 residues. Trimming cost V 1 base and J 2 bases, with 17 bases left between them. The V gene's germline CDR1 is SGHTA and CDR2 FQGNSA. The CDR3 reads CASSLVGASPMQETQYF. The CDR3 DNA sequence: TGTGCCAGCAGCTTAGTAGGGGCGTCACCGATGCAAGAGACCCAGTACTTC. Complete variable domain (other parts from reference TRBV7-2 and TRBJ2-5): GAGVSQSPSNKVTEKGKDVELRCDPISGHTALYWYRQSLGQGLEFLIYFQGNSAPDKSGLPSDRFSAERTGGSVSTLTIQRTQQEDSAVYLCASSLVGASPMQETQYFGPGTRLLVL.

The J gene is TRBJ2-2, the V gene TRBV27; 8 nucleotides match TRBD2. Germline trimming cut 5 bases from V and 2 bases from J; bases unmatched to any gene: 10. Germline CDR1 MNHEY, CDR2 SMNVEV (reference sequence). This CDR3 comprises 17 residues. CDR3 nucleotide sequence: TGTGCCAGCAGTGACCCCCCGGTAGCGGGAAACACCGGGGAGCTGTTTTTT. Protein product: CASSDPPVAGNTGELFF.

This clone was seen only once. The chain joins TRBV9 to TRBJ2-1; TRBD2 matches at 9 bases. Looked up from germline, CDR1 is SGDLS and CDR2 is YYNGEE. Trimming at V came to 2 bases and at J to 4 bases, leaving 4 bases not matched to a gene. The CDR3 covers 15 residues. The CDR3 sequence: CASSVSGLAYNEQFF. CDR3 nucleotides: TGTGCCAGCAGCGTCTCGGGACTAGCATACAATGAGCAGTTCTTC.

The V call is TRBV19, the J call TRBJ2-7; D may be TRBD2 (5 bases). V was cut by 3 bases and J by 5 bases, with 5 bases left in between. CDR3 length: 11 residues. The germline CDR1 and CDR2 sequences are LNHDA and SQIVND (reference sequence). CDR3 sequence (DNA): TGTGCCAGTAGTATCGGGAACGAGCAGTACTTC. Translating it yields CASSIGNEQYF.

This sequence joins TRBV7-8 and TRBJ2-1, with D maybe TRBD1 (6 bases). With 2 bases removed from V and 9 bases from J, the gap between germline ends came to 11 bases. Germline values: CDR1 SGHVS, CDR2 FQNEAQ. CDR3 length equals 13 residues. DNA of the CDR3: TGTGCCAGCAGCTTAACAGGGTCGGGTGAGCAGTTCTTC. This sequence encodes CASSLTGSGEQFF.

The rearrangement uses TRBV6-5 and TRBJ1-2; D may be TRBD1 (5 bases). V lost 6 bases, J lost 8 bases, and 19 bases lay in between. CDR1 and CDR2 from the germline V gene are MNHEY and SVGAGI. The CDR3 has 14 amino acids. The CDR3 DNA is TGTGCCAGCAGGCCTGACAGCCCGTCGTCCGGCTACACCTTC. Its protein product is CASRPDSPSSGYTF.

The V gene is TRBV19, the J gene TRBJ2-3; perhaps TRBD1 as D (6 bases). CDR1 is LNHDA and CDR2 is SQIVND in the germline V gene (reference sequence). The V end lost 3 bases, the J end lost 1 base, and 11 bases lay between the germline ends. The CDR3 is 15 residues long. CDR3 region: CASSIGTRGTDTQYF. In nucleotides, the CDR3 is TGTGCCAGTAGTATCGGGACACGAGGCACAGATACGCAGTATTTT.

By share, this clone ranks as medium-sized. The chain carries TRBV4-3 and TRBJ2-1; 11 nucleotides agree with TRBD2. The CDR3 runs 21 residues. The germline gives CDR1 LGHNA, CDR2 YSLEER. V shed 0 bases and J 6 bases; nucleotides not matched to a gene: 19. The CDR3 DNA sequence: TGCGCCAGCAGCCAAGATCGAATAGGTTATGGGCTAGCGGGAGGCCTCAATGAGCAGTTCTTC. The encoded protein is CASSQDRIGYGLAGGLNEQFF.

CDR3 in DNA: TGTGCCAGTAGCTGGATAGCAGATACGCAGTATTTT. This translates into CASSWIADTQYF. The chain links TRBV19 to TRBJ2-3, with D unresolved. The CDR3 has 12 residues. Deletions cut 6 bases from V and 4 bases from J, with 8 bases between. The germline V gene has CDR1 LNHDA and CDR2 SQIVND (reference sequence).

This clone was observed a single time. The chain joins TRBV27 to TRBJ2-1, with D possibly TRBD1 on 5 matching bases. V was pared by 5 bases and J by 4 bases, with 12 bases between. Germline V gives CDR1 MNHEY, CDR2 SMNVEV (reference sequence). The CDR3 sequence is 14 residues long. Written as DNA, the CDR3 is TGTGCCAGCAGTCCTGGGGCTTCTTACAATGAGCAGTTCTTC. Protein product: CASSPGASYNEQFF.

V and J are TRBV11-3 and TRBJ2-3, with 9 bases identical to TRBD2. Per the germline V gene, CDR1 is SGHNT and CDR2 is YENEEA. The CDR3 contains 19 residues. V shed 0 bases, J shed 2 bases, and the junction held 12 bases outside the gene matches. CDR3 region: CASSLEGGGLASPTDTQYF. As DNA, the CDR3 is TGTGCCAGCAGCTTAGAAGGGGGAGGACTAGCGTCCCCCACAGATACGCAGTATTTT.

In this sample, this clone turned up once. The chain carries TRBV11-1 and TRBJ2-4, with TRBD2 identical over 14 bases. J was trimmed by 0 bases and V by 5 bases; bases with no gene match: 6. In germline, CDR1 is SGHAT, CDR2 FQDESV (reference sequence). The CDR3 has 18 residues. CDR3: CASSNGLAGGVAKNIQYF. CDR3 in DNA: TGTGCCAGCAGCAACGGACTAGCGGGAGGCGTAGCCAAAAACATTCAGTACTTC.

The chain uses TRBV5-1 and TRBJ2-7; 11 nucleotides agree with TRBD1. V lost 2 bases, J lost 4 bases, and 2 bases stayed unmatched. This CDR3 comprises 14 residues. Germline V lookup: CDR1 SGHRS, CDR2 YFSETQ. CDR3 in DNA: TGCGCCAGCAGCTTAGGACAGGGGGCTTACGAGCAGTACTTC. Translation: CASSLGQGAYEQYF.

The chain carries TRBV10-3 and TRBJ1-1; D may be TRBD1 (5 bases). With 4 bases removed from V and 3 bases from J, the gap between germline ends came to 12 bases. This CDR3 is 14 amino acids long. Germline V gives CDR1 ENHRY, CDR2 SYGVKD. The CDR3 bases are TGTGCCATCAGTGGAAAAGGGGCCCACACTGAAGCTTTCTTT. This codes for CAISGKGAHTEAFF.

This sequence joins TRBV27 and TRBJ2-1, with D perhaps assigned TRBD1 or TRBD2 (6 bases each). The CDR3 loop spans 14 amino acids. Trimming stripped 7 bases from V and 3 bases from J, with 13 bases between. Germline values: CDR1 MNHEY, CDR2 SMNVEV (reference sequence). The DNA for the CDR3 is TGTGCCAGCACCAAGGGGGGCGGCTACAATGAGCAGTTCTTC. As protein: CASTKGGGYNEQFF.

In its sample, this clone was seen once. The genes are TRBV27 and TRBJ2-7; the match to TRBD1 covers 7 bases. The junction had 7 bases not matched to a gene; V was cut back by 3 bases and J by 2 bases. The CDR3 loop spans 15 amino acids. Per germline, CDR1 MNHEY and CDR2 SMNVEV (reference sequence). CDR3 loop: CASSFTGTVTYEQYF. CDR3 DNA: TGTGCCAGCAGTTTTACCGGGACAGTTACCTACGAGCAGTACTTC.